The 27 T cell receptor beta chains in this list originate from one sample, sequenced in a study of PD-1 blockade in classical Hodgkin lymphoma. Only in-frame clones appear in the TCRdb table, and some are missing; sequencing was by immunoSEQ multiplex PCR. The repertoire holds 20,000 to 25,000 clones, approximately 94% seen once, with 4.5% to 6% in the top ten. Time point in this sample: newly diagnosed, previously untreated cHL patient sample. Sequencing was performed on peripheral blood mononuclear cells (PBMCs). The receptors here all came from a human donor with classical Hodgkin lymphoma.

V usage is TRBV19 and J usage is TRBJ2-5; D is unresolved. This CDR3 is built from 13 residues. The V gene's germline CDR1 is LNHDA and CDR2 SQIVND (reference sequence). The V end was cut by 2 bases, the J end by 7 bases, with 11 bases between. CDR3 in amino acids: CASSITSGGTQYF. DNA for the CDR3: TGTGCCAGTAGTATAACGTCCGGCGGGACCCAGTACTTC. The entire variable domain, with the rest obtained from reference TRBV19 and TRBJ2-5, is as follows: DGGITQSPKYLFRKEGQNVTLSCEQNLNHDAMYWYRQDPGQGLRLIYYSQIVNDFQKGDIAEGYSVSREKKESFPLTVTSAQKNPTAFYLCASSITSGGTQYFGPGTRLLVL.

V is TRBV6-5 and J is TRBJ2-5; 8 positions match TRBD2. The CDR3 loop spans 13 amino acids. The V gene's germline CDR1 is MNHEY and CDR2 SVGAGI. The junction had 2 bases not matched to a gene; V was cut back by 5 bases and J by 3 bases. The CDR3 protein is CASSAGGKETQYF. The DNA for the CDR3 is TGTGCCAGCAGTGCGGGGGGAAAAGAGACCCAGTACTTC.

The chain recombines TRBV5-1 with TRBJ2-7; D could derive from TRBD1 or TRBD2 (5 bases each). Germline values: CDR1 SGHRS, CDR2 YFSETQ. V was clipped by 4 bases and J by 3 bases, with 11 bases between them. This CDR3 comprises 13 residues. The CDR3 DNA sequence: TGCGCCAGCAGCGGGGACGGACACTACGAGCAGTACTTC. Its translation: CASSGDGHYEQYF. Full variable domain (remainder filled in from reference TRBV5-1 and TRBJ2-7): KAGVTQTPRYLIKTRGQQVTLSCSPISGHRSVSWYQQTPGQGLQFLFEYFSETQRNKGNFPGRFSGRQFSNSRSEMNVSTLELGDSALYLCASSGDGHYEQYFGPGTRLTVT.

The chain employs TRBV4-3 and TRBJ2-7, with no clear D. CDR3 length: 15 residues. Trimming removed 0 bases at V and 0 bases at J, with 9 bases between. Germline CDR1 and CDR2: LGHNA and YSLEER. CDR3 nucleotide sequence: TGCGCCAGCAGCCAAGACTTTGACTCCTCCTACGAGCAGTACTTC. Translating gives CASSQDFDSSYEQYF.

This chain joins TRBV12-5 and TRBJ2-1; D is possibly TRBD1 or TRBD2 (5 bases each). Trimming removed 6 bases at V and 5 bases at J, with 14 bases between. The CDR3 extends over 14 amino acids. Germline V gives CDR1 LGHNT, CDR2 FRNRAP. This chain's CDR3 is CASGPGLRDNEQFF. CDR3 bases: TGTGCTAGTGGGCCAGGGTTGCGGGACAATGAGCAGTTCTTC.

The genes are TRBV9 and TRBJ2-3; D gene ambiguous. CDR3 length equals 14 residues. Germline values: CDR1 SGDLS, CDR2 YYNGEE. Trimming removed 0 bases from V and 3 bases from J, with 8 bases in between. The CDR3 DNA is TGTGCCAGCAGCGTAGGGGTAGGAACAGATACGCAGTATTTT. It codes for CASSVGVGTDTQYF.

J is TRBJ1-6 and V is TRBV4-3; no definite D call. V lost 4 bases, J lost 0 bases, and 13 bases lay in between. The CDR3 is 17 amino acids. The germline V gene encodes CDR1 LGHNA and CDR2 YSLEER. The CDR3: CASSRVIVSSYNSPLHF. CDR3 in DNA: TGCGCCAGCAGCCGAGTAATAGTGAGCTCCTATAATTCACCCCTCCACTTT.

This chain connects TRBV5-6 to TRBJ2-7; weak D call: TRBD1 (6 bases). The V gene's germline CDR1 is SGHDT and CDR2 YYEEEE. CDR3 length: 16 residues. V was shortened by 2 bases and J by 3 bases, with 18 bases between the two germline ends. The CDR3: CASSFSTGVTVYEQYF. The CDR3, as DNA: TGTGCCAGCAGCTTCTCGACAGGCGTTACCGTCTACGAGCAGTACTTC.

V usage is TRBV11-2 and J usage is TRBJ2-7; D is possibly TRBD2 (6 bases). The germline V and J ends were trimmed by 1 base and 6 bases, with 16 bases remaining between them. The CDR3 is 15 residues long. Germline V gene data show CDR1 as SGHAT and CDR2 as FQNNGV. CDR3: CASSLVGGETREQYF. In nucleotides, the CDR3 is TGTGCCAGCAGCTTAGTGGGCGGGGAGACCCGCGAGCAGTACTTC.

This clone was observed a single time. The chain recombines TRBV5-1 with TRBJ2-7, with D perhaps assigned TRBD1 or TRBD2 (5 bases each). The CDR3 extends over 15 amino acids. V dropped 2 bases and J dropped 3 bases, with 15 bases sitting between them. Germline values: CDR1 SGHRS, CDR2 YFSETQ. In DNA form, the CDR3 reads TGCGCCAGCAGCTTTGCCGTGGACACTAGCTACGAGCAGTACTTC. Residues: CASSFAVDTSYEQYF.

This clone was seen only a few times. This sequence joins TRBV11-2 and TRBJ1-5; no reliable D call. V lost 8 bases and J 5 bases, leaving 13 bases between the germline ends. Germline CDR1 and CDR2: SGHAT and FQNNGV. The CDR3 loop spans 13 amino acids. The CDR3, as DNA: TGTGCCAGCCGAGTTCGTCCCGATCAGCCCCAGCATTTT. It is translated as CASRVRPDQPQHF.

The chain employs TRBV7-8 and TRBJ1-5; D is possibly TRBD1 (5 bases). The CDR3 length is 17 residues. Trimming removed 6 bases from V and 0 bases from J, with 18 bases in between. From germline, CDR1 is SGHVS and CDR2 FQNEAQ. In nucleotides, the CDR3 is TGTGCCAGCAGGTTTGGACTCAGGGAAATTAGCAATCAGCCCCAGCATTTT. It is translated as CASRFGLREISNQPQHF. The full variable domain, completed using reference TRBV7-8 and TRBJ1-5, is GAGVSQSPRYKVAKRGQDVALRCDPISGHVSLFWYQQALGQGPEFLTYFQNEAQLDKSGLPSDRFFAERPEGSVSTLKIQRTQQEDSAVYLCASRFGLREISNQPQHFGDGTRLSIL.

This clone was found once. The gene calls are TRBV9 and TRBJ2-3; unclear D gene. This CDR3 has 13 residues. The germline V gene has CDR1 SGDLS and CDR2 YYNGEE. Trimming cost V 4 bases and J 0 bases, with 6 bases left between them. CDR3 amino acids: CASSPQSTDTQYF. The CDR3 bases are TGTGCCAGCAGCCCGCAGAGCACAGATACGCAGTATTTT.

The CDR3 is CASSLSTSGSSYEQYF. The DNA for the CDR3 is TGTGCCAGCAGCCTATCTACTAGCGGTTCTTCCTACGAGCAGTACTTC. V and J are TRBV2 and TRBJ2-7; 8 bases fit TRBD2. Germline assignment: CDR1 SNHLY and CDR2 FYNNEI. The CDR3 length is 16 residues. Trimming at V came to 6 bases and at J to 1 base, leaving 11 bases not matched to a gene.

This sequence joins TRBV21-1 and TRBJ2-5; the D segment call TRBD2 is taken from the table without a DNA check. TRBV21-1 has pseudogene status. CDR3 length: 14 amino acids. CDR3 in DNA: TGTGCCAGCAGAAGAGGGGGGGGCCCGGAGACCCAGTACTTC. Protein product: CASRRGGGPETQYF.

The CDR3 is CGVSGGTDTQYF. In nucleotides, the CDR3 is TGTGGAGTTAGCGGGGGCACAGATACGCAGTATTTT. V is TRBV7-9 and J is TRBJ2-3; 8 positions agree with TRBD2. Germline lookup yields CDR1 SEHNR and CDR2 FQNEAQ (reference sequence). The CDR3 contains 12 residues.

The V gene is TRBV5-6, the J gene TRBJ2-7, with 7 nucleotides matching TRBD1. V lost 0 bases to trimming and J lost 0 bases; unmatched junction nucleotides: 3. Germline V gene lookup returns CDR1 SGHDT and CDR2 YYEEEE. The CDR3 extends over 15 amino acids. CDR3 coding DNA: TGTGCCAGCAGCTTGGGAACAGGGGTCTCCTACGAGCAGTACTTC. Translating it yields CASSLGTGVSYEQYF. The whole variable domain, filled in from reference TRBV5-6 and TRBJ2-7, reads DAGVTQSPTHLIKTRGQQVTLRCSPKSGHDTVSWYQQALGQGPQFIFQYYEEEERQRGNFPDRFSGHQFPNYSSELNVNALLLGDSALYLCASSLGTGVSYEQYFGPGTRLTVT.

The gene calls are TRBV18 and TRBJ2-7, with D possibly TRBD1 on 5 matching bases. The germline CDR1 and CDR2 sequences are KGHSH and LQKENI. The CDR3 length is 13 residues. Between the trimmed V and J ends, which lost 1 base and 6 bases, there was a span of 10 bases. The CDR3 spells CASSPRDTGEQYF. The CDR3 coding sequence is TGTGCCAGCTCACCACGAGACACAGGCGAGCAGTACTTC.

The V gene is TRBV27, the J gene TRBJ2-7, with 8 bases aligning to TRBD2. CDR3 length equals 17 residues. CDR1 is MNHEY, CDR2 SMNVEV, per germline (reference sequence). The trim removed 5 bases at V and 5 bases at J, leaving 17 bases unmatched. In DNA, the CDR3 is TGTGCCAGCAGTCGGGGGGGCGGGGGGCGAGCCTCGGACGAGCAGTACTTC. This codes for CASSRGGGGRASDEQYF.

The gene calls are TRBV5-1 and TRBJ1-1; 7 positions agree with TRBD1. Per germline, CDR1 SGHRS and CDR2 YFSETQ. V lost 4 bases and J lost 5; bases outside the gene matches: 11. The CDR3 spans 15 residues. CDR3 nucleotides: TGCGCCAGCAGCGGAACAGGGGCGATGGGTACTGAAGCTTTCTTT. Translation: CASSGTGAMGTEAFF.

The V call is TRBV15, the J call TRBJ1-5; D ambiguous. The CDR3 is 14 residues long. Germline values: CDR1 LNHNV, CDR2 YYDKDF (reference sequence). The germline V and J ends were trimmed by 0 bases and 5 bases, with 8 bases remaining between them. This CDR3 reads CATSREGAYQPQHF. The CDR3 DNA follows: TGTGCCACCAGCAGAGAGGGAGCCTATCAGCCCCAGCATTTT.

The chain recombines TRBV6-5 with TRBJ2-3, with TRBD2 identical over 9 bases. The CDR3 loop spans 12 amino acids. CDR1 and CDR2 from the germline V gene are MNHEY and SVGAGI. Trimming at V came to 11 bases and at J to 4 bases, leaving 4 bases not matched to a gene. The CDR3, as DNA: TGTGCCTCGGCTAGCGGGGCAGATACGCAGTATTTT. Translating gives CASASGADTQYF.

CDR3 in amino acids: CASSFLGHMNTEAFF. As DNA, the CDR3 is TGTGCCAGCAGCTTTCTCGGACATATGAACACTGAAGCTTTCTTT. V gene TRBV5-6 combines with J gene TRBJ1-1; TRBD1 might be the D (5 bases). Germline CDR1 is SGHDT and CDR2 is YYEEEE. This CDR3 is built from 15 residues. V was shortened by 2 bases and J by 0 bases, with 11 bases between the two germline ends. The full variable domain, completed using reference TRBV5-6 and TRBJ1-1, is DAGVTQSPTHLIKTRGQQVTLRCSPKSGHDTVSWYQQALGQGPQFIFQYYEEEERQRGNFPDRFSGHQFPNYSSELNVNALLLGDSALYLCASSFLGHMNTEAFFGQGTRLTVV.

In the case of this clone: The CDR3 ends on some other residue instead of the conserved phenylalanine or tryptophan, so this is likely a read error. The chain carries TRBV27 and TRBJ2-7; D not certain. The germline gives CDR1 MNHEY, CDR2 SMNVEV (reference sequence). This CDR3 has 11 amino acids. V lost 1 base and J 6 bases, leaving 4 bases between the germline ends. This CDR3 reads CASSLLCEQYL. Here the CDR3 DNA reads TGTGCCAGCAGTTTATTATGCGAGCAGTACCTC.

This chain connects TRBV29-1 to TRBJ2-7; D might be TRBD2 (5 bases). This CDR3 comprises 13 residues. V was shortened by 2 bases and J by 2 bases, with 10 bases between the two germline ends. CDR1 is SQVTM and CDR2 is ANQGSEA in the germline V gene. The CDR3 sequence is CSVEQDGAYEQYF. As DNA, the CDR3 is TGCAGCGTTGAACAGGACGGGGCCTACGAGCAGTACTTC.

V and J are TRBV5-1 and TRBJ1-4, with 10 bases that match TRBD1. The germline V gene encodes CDR1 SGHRS and CDR2 YFSETQ. The CDR3 totals 14 residues. V was clipped by 3 bases and J by 6 bases; unmatched bases: 2. The CDR3 sequence: CASSSGTGDEKLFF. The CDR3 DNA reads as TGCGCCAGCAGCTCCGGGACAGGGGATGAAAAACTGTTTTTT. Looking up the rest from reference TRBV5-1 and TRBJ1-4 gives the full variable domain: KAGVTQTPRYLIKTRGQQVTLSCSPISGHRSVSWYQQTPGQGLQFLFEYFSETQRNKGNFPGRFSGRQFSNSRSEMNVSTLELGDSALYLCASSSGTGDEKLFFGSGTQLSVL.

The V call is TRBV5-4, the J call TRBJ2-5; 7 nucleotides align to TRBD1. The CDR3 loop spans 16 amino acids. The J segment lost 3 bases and the V segment lost 3 bases, leaving 11 bases of the junction unmatched. Looked up from germline, CDR1 is SGHNT and CDR2 is YYREEE (reference sequence). The DNA of the CDR3 is TGTGCCAGCAGCTCAGTAGGCGGACAGGAGGAAGAGACCCAGTACTTC. It yields the protein CASSSVGGQEEETQYF.